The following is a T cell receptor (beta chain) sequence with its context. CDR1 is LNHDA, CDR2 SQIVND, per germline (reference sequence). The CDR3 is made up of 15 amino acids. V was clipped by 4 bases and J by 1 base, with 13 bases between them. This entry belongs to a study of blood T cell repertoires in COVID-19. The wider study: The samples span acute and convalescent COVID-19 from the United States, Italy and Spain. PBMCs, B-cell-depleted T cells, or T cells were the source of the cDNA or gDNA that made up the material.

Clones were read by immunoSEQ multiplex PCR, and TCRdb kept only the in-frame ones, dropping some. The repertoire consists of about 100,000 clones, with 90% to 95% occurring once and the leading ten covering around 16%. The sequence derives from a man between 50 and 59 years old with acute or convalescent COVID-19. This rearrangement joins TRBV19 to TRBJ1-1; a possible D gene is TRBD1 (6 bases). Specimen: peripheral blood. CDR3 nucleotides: TGTGCCAGTAGTAACCAGGGGAGGGGGAACACTGAAGCTTTCTTT. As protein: CASSNQGRGNTEAFF.